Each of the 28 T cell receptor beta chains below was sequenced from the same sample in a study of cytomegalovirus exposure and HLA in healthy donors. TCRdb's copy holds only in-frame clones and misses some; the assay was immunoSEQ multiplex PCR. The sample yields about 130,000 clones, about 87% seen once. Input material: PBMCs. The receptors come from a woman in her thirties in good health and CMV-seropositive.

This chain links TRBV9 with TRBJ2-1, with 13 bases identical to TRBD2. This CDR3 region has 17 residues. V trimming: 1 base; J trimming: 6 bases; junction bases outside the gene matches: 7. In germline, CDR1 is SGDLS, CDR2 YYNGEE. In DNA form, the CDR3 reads TGTGCCAGCAGCGTATCCCTACTAGCGGGAGGGCCCAATGAGCAGTTCTTC. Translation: CASSVSLLAGGPNEQFF.

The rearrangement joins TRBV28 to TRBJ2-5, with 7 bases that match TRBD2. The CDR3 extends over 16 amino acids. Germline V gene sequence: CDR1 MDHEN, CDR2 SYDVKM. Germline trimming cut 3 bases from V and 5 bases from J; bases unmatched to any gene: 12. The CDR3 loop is CASSLAQLARRETQYF. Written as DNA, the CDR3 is TGTGCCAGCAGTTTGGCCCAACTAGCGAGAAGGGAGACCCAGTACTTC.

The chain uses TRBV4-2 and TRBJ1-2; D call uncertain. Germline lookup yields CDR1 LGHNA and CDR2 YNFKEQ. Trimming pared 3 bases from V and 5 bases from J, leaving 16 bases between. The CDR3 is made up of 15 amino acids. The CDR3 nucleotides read TGTGCCAGCAGCCATGTGGGCCAGAATTCTTATGGCTACACCTTC. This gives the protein CASSHVGQNSYGYTF.

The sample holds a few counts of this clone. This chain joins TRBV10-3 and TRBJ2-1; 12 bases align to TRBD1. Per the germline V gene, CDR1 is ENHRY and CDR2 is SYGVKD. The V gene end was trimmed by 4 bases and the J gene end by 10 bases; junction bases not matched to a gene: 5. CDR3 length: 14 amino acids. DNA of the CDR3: TGTGCCATCAGTGGCGGGACAGGGGGCTGGGAGCAGTTCTTC. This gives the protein CAISGGTGGWEQFF.

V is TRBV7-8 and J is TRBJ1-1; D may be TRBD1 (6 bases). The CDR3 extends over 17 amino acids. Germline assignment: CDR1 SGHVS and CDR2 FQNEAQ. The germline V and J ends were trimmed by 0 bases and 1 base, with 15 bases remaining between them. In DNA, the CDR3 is TGTGCCAGCAGCTTAGCCGACAGGAGCCGAACGAACACTGAAGCTTTCTTT. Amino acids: CASSLADRSRTNTEAFF.

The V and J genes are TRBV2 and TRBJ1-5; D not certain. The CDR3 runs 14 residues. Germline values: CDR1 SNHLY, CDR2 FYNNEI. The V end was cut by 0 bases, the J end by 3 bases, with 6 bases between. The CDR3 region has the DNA TGTGCCAGCAGTGAAGCGTGGGCCAATCAGCCCCAGCATTTT. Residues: CASSEAWANQPQHF. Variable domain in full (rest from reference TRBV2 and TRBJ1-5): EPEVTQTPSHQVTQMGQEVILRCVPISNHLYFYWYRQILGQKVEFLVSFYNNEISEKSEIFDDQFSVERPDGSNFTLKIRSTKLEDSAMYFCASSEAWANQPQHFGDGTRLSIL.

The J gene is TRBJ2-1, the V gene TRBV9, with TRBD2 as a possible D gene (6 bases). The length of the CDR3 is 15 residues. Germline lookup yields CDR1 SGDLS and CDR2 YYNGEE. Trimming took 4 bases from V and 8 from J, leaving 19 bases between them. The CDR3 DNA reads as TGTGCCAGCAGCCCTCGGACTATGGGCGCCTATGAGCAGTTCTTC. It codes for CASSPRTMGAYEQFF. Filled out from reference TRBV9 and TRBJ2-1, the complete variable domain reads DSGVTQTPKHLITATGQRVTLRCSPRSGDLSVYWYQQSLDQGLQFLIQYYNGEERAKGNILERFSAQQFPDLHSELNLSSLELGDSALYFCASSPRTMGAYEQFFGPGTRLTVL.

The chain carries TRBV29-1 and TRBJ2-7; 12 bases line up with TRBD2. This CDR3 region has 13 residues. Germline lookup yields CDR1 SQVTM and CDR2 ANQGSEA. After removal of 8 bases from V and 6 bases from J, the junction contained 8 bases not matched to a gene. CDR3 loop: CSMRTSGTLEQYF. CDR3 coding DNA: TGCAGCATGCGGACTAGCGGGACCCTCGAGCAGTACTTC.

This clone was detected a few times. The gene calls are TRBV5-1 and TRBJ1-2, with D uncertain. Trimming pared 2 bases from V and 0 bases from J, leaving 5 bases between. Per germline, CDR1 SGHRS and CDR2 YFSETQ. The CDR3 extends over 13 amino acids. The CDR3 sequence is CASSFSPNYGYTF. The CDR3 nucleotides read TGCGCCAGCAGCTTCAGTCCTAACTATGGCTACACCTTC.

CDR3 sequence reads: CSAGDAGQGLGYTF. The CDR3 coding sequence is TGCAGCGCCGGGGACGCGGGACAGGGCTTGGGCTACACCTTC. This chain joins TRBV29-1 and TRBJ1-2, with 9 bases fitting TRBD1. V lost 7 bases and J lost 8; bases outside the gene matches: 14. CDR1 is SQVTM, CDR2 ANQGSEA, per germline. The CDR3 spans 14 residues.

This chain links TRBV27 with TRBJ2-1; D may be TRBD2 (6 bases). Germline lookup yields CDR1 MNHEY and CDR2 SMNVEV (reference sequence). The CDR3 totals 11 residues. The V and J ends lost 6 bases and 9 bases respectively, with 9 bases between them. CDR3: CASSLASEQFF. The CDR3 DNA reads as TGTGCCAGCAGCCTAGCGTCTGAGCAGTTCTTC.

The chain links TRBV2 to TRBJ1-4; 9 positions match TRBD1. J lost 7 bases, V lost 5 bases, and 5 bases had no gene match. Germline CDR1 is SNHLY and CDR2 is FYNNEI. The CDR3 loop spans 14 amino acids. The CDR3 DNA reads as TGTGCCAGCAGTCGACAGGGGGTCGGTGAAAAACTGTTTTTT. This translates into CASSRQGVGEKLFF.

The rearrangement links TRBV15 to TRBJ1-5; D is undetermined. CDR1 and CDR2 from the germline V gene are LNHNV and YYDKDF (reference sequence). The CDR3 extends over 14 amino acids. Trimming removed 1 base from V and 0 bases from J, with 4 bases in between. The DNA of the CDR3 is TGTGCCACCAGCAGAGGGCCTAGCAATCAGCCCCAGCATTTT. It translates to CATSRGPSNQPQHF. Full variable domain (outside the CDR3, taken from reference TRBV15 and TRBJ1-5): DAMVIQNPRYQVTQFGKPVTLSCSQTLNHNVMYWYQQKSSQAPKLLFHYYDKDFNNEADTPDNFQSRRPNTSFCFLDIRSPGLGDTAMYLCATSRGPSNQPQHFGDGTRLSIL.

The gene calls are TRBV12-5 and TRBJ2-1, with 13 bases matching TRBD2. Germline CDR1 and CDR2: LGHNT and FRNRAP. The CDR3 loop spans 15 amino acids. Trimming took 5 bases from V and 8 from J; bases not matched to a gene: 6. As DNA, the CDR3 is TGTGCTAGTGGTGCCGGACTAGCGGGGGCGGATGAGCAGTTCTTC. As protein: CASGAGLAGADEQFF.

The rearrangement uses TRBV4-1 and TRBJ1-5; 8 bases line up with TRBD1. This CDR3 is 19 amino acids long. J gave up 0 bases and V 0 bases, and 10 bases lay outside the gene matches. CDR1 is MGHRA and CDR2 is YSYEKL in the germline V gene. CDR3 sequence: CASSQEPATGGASNQPQHF. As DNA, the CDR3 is TGCGCCAGCAGCCAAGAGCCAGCCACAGGGGGTGCTAGCAATCAGCCCCAGCATTTT.

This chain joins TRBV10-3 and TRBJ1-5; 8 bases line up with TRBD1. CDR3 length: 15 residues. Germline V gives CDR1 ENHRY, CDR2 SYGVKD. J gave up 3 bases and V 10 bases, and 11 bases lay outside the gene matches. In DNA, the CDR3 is TGTGCCACAGAGAGAGGGACAGGAGACAATCAGCCCCAGCATTTT. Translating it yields CATERGTGDNQPQHF.

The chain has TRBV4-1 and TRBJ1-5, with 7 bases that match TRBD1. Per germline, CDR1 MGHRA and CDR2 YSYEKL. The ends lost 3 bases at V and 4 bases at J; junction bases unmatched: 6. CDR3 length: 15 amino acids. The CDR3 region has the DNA TGCGCCAGCAGCCATTTGACAGGGTGGAATCAGCCCCAGCATTTT. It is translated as CASSHLTGWNQPQHF.

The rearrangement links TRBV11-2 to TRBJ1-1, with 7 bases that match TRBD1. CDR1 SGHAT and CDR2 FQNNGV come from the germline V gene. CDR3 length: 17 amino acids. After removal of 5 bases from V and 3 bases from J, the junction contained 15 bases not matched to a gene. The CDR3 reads CASSRGKGGSLYTEAFF. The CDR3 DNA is TGTGCCAGCAGCCGGGGCAAAGGGGGCTCTTTGTACACTGAAGCTTTCTTT.

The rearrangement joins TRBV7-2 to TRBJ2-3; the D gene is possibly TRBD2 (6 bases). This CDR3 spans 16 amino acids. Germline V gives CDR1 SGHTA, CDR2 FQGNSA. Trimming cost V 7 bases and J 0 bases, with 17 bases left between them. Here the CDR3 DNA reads TGTGCCAGCACCAAGGCGGGGCAGTTTAGCACAGATACGCAGTATTTT. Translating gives CASTKAGQFSTDTQYF.

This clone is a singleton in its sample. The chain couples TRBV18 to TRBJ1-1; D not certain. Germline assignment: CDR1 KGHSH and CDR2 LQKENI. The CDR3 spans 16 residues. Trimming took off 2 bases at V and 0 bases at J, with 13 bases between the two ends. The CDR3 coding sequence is TGTGCCAGCTCACCAGACGGGAGAGGATTGAACACTGAAGCTTTCTTT. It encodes CASSPDGRGLNTEAFF. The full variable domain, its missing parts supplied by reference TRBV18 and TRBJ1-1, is NAGVMQNPRHLVRRRGQEARLRCSPMKGHSHVYWYRQLPEEGLKFMVYLQKENIIDESGMPKERFSAEFPKEGPSILRIQQVVRGDSAAYFCASSPDGRGLNTEAFFGQGTRLTVV.

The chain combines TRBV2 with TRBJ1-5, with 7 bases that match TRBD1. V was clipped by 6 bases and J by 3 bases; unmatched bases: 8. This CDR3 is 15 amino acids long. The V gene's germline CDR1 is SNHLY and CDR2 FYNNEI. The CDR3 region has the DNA TGTGCCAGCAGAGGCACAGGGGTCGCCAATCAGCCCCAGCATTTT. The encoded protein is CASRGTGVANQPQHF.

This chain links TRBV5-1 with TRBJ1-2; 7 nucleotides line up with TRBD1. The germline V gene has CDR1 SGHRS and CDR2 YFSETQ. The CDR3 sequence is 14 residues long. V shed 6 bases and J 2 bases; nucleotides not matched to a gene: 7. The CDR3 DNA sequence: TGCGCCAGCACCCTTGGACAGGCAAACTATGGCTACACCTTC. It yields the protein CASTLGQANYGYTF.

The CDR3 DNA sequence: TGTGCCAGTAGTATAATCGCTAGCGGGAAGAGCTACAATGAGCAGTTCTTC. This gives the protein CASSIIASGKSYNEQFF. The V call is TRBV19, the J call TRBJ2-1, with TRBD2 matching 9 bases. In germline, CDR1 is LNHDA, CDR2 SQIVND (reference sequence). There are 17 residues in the CDR3. V shed 2 bases and J 3 bases; nucleotides not matched to a gene: 8.

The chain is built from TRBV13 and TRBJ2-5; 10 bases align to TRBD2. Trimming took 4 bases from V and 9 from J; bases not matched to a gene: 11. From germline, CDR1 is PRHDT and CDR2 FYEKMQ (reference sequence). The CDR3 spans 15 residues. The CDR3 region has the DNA TGTGCCAGCAGCTCAAGCGGGAGGGGGGCTTGGGCCCAGTACTTC. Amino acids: CASSSSGRGAWAQYF. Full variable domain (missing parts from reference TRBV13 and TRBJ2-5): AAGVIQSPRHLIKEKRETATLKCYPIPRHDTVYWYQQGPGQDPQFLISFYEKMQSDKGSIPDRFSAQQFSDYHSELNMSSLELGDSALYFCASSSSGRGAWAQYFGPGTRLLVL.

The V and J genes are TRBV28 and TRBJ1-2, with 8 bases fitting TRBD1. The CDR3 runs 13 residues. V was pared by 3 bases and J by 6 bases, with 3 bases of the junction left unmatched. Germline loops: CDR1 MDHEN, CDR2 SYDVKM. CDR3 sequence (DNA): TGTGCCAGCAGTTTTAGGACAGGGAATGGCTACACCTTC. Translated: CASSFRTGNGYTF.

As DNA, the CDR3 is TGCGCCAGCAGCTCCAACGGGGGCACAGATACGCAGTATTTT. Encoded protein: CASSSNGGTDTQYF. This rearrangement joins TRBV5-1 to TRBJ2-3; possible D gene TRBD2, 5 bases. The CDR3 length is 14 residues. V lost 3 bases to trimming and J lost 1 base, with 9 bases between them. CDR1 SGHRS and CDR2 YFSETQ come from the germline V gene.

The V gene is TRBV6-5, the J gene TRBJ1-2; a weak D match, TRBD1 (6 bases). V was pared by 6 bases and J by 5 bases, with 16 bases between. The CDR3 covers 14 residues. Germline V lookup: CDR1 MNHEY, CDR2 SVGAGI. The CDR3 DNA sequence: TGTGCCAGCAGCATAGGGGGTAGCGGGTATGGCTACACCTTC. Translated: CASSIGGSGYGYTF.

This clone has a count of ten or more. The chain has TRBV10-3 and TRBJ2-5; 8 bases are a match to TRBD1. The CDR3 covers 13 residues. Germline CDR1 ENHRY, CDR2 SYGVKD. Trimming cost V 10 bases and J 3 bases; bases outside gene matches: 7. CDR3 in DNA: TGTGCCACGAAGACAGGGGAAAAAGAGACCCAGTACTTC. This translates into CATKTGEKETQYF.